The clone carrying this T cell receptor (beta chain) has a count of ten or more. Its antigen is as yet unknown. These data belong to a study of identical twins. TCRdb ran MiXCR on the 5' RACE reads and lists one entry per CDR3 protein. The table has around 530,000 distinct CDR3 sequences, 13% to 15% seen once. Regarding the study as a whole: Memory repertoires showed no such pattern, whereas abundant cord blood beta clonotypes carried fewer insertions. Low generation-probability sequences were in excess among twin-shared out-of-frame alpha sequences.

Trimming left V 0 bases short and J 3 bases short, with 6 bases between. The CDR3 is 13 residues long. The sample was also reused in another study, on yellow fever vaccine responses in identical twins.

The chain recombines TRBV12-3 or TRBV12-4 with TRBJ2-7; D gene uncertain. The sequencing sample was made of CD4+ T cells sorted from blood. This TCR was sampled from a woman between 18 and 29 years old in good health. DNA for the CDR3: TGTGCCAGCAGTTTAGCGCCTAACTACGAGCAGTACTTC. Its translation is CASSLAPNYEQYF.